The clone carrying this T cell receptor beta chain was seen a few times. The antigen is undetermined. The data derive from a study of blood T cells in healthy people across ages. Regarding the study as a whole: Donors of long life had a larger count of naive CD4+ cells and greater diversity than aged donors.

Primed by a sample-barcoded 5' primer and a J-beta primer mix, a second PCR proceeded for 7 to 11 cycles. TCRdb recomputed calls from the 5' RACE reads with MiXCR, one row per CDR3 protein. This sample has over 450,000 distinct CDR3 sequences, with 24% found just once. These records were also assigned to another study, of T cells of mothers and their children. That study reports: No persistent microchimeric T cell clones were detected at about 93 clones per million clonotypes sensitivity.

Sequenced material: blood. The origin of this receptor is a boy younger than 18 in good health.

This CDR3 reads CASSYRGAVGEQFF. CDR3 nucleotides: TGTGCCAGCAGCTACAGGGGAGCGGTAGGTGAGCAGTTCTTC. The chain links TRBV7-9 to TRBJ2-5; 7 bases map to TRBD1. Matching the DNA end better, TRBJ2-1 makes the J call doubtful. The CDR3 is 14 residues long. CDR1 and CDR2 (germline): SEHNR, FQNEAQ (reference sequence).